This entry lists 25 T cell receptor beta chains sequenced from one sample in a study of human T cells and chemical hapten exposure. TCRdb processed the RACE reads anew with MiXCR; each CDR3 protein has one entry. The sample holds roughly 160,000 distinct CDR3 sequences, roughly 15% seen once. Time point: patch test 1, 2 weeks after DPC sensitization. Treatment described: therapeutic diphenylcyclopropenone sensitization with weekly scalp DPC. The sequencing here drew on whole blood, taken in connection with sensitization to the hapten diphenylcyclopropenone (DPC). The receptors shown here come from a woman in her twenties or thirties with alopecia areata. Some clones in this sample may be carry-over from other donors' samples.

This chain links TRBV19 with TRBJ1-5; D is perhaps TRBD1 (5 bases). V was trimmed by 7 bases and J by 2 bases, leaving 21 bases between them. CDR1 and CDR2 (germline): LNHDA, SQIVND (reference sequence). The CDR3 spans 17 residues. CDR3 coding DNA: TGTGCCAGTATAGGGCAGGGCCTAGGTATGGGCAATCAGCCCCAGCATTTT. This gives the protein CASIGQGLGMGNQPQHF.

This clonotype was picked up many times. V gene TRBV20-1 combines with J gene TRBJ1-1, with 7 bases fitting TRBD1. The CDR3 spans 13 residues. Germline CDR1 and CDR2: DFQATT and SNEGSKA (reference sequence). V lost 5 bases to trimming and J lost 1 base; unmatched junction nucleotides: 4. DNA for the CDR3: TGCAGTGCTCTGACAGGGCAGAACACTGAAGCTTTCTTT. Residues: CSALTGQNTEAFF.

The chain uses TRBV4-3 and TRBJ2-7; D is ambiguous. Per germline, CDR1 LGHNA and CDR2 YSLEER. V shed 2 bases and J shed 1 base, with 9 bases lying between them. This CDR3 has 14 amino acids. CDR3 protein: CASSQLAESYEQYF. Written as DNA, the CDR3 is TGCGCCAGCAGCCAACTCGCAGAATCCTACGAGCAGTACTTC.

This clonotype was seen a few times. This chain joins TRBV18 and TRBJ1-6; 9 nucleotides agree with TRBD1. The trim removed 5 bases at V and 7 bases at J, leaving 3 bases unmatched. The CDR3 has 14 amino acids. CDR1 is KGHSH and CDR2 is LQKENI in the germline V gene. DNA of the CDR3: TGTGCCAGCTCATGGGGACAGGGAAATTCACCCCTCCACTTT. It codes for CASSWGQGNSPLHF.

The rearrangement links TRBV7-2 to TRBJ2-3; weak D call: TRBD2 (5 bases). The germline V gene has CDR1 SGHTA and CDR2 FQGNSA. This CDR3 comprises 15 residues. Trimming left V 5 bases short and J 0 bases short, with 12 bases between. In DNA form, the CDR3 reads TGTGCCAGCAGCGCGTCTAGCTTGAGCACAGATACGCAGTATTTT. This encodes CASSASSLSTDTQYF. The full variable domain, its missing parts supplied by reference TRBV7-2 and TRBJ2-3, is GAGVSQSPSNKVTEKGKDVELRCDPISGHTALYWYRQSLGQGLEFLIYFQGNSAPDKSGLPSDRFSAERTGGSVSTLTIQRTQQEDSAVYLCASSASSLSTDTQYFGPGTRLTVL.

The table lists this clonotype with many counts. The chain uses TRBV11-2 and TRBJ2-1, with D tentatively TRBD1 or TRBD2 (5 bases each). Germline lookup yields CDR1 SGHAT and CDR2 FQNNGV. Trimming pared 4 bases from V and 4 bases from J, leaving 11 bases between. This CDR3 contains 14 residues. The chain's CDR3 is CASSSGWGYNEQFF. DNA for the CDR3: TGTGCCAGCAGCTCTGGTTGGGGGTACAATGAGCAGTTCTTC.

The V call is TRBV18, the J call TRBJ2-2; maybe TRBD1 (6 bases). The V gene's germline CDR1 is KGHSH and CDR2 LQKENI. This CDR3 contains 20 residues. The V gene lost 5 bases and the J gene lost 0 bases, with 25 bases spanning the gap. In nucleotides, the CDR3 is TGTGCCAGCTCATCGTGGACAGTCAGTCTTCCCAATGCGAACACCGGGGAGCTGTTTTTT. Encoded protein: CASSSWTVSLPNANTGELFF.

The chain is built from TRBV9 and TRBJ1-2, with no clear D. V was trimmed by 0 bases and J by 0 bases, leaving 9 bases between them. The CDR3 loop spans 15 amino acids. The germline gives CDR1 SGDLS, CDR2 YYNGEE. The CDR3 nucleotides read TGTGCCAGCAGCGTAGGATTAGGGTCTAACTATGGCTACACCTTC. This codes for CASSVGLGSNYGYTF. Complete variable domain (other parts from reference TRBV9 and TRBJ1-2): DSGVTQTPKHLITATGQRVTLRCSPRSGDLSVYWYQQSLDQGLQFLIQYYNGEERAKGNILERFSAQQFPDLHSELNLSSLELGDSALYFCASSVGLGSNYGYTFGSGTRLTVV.

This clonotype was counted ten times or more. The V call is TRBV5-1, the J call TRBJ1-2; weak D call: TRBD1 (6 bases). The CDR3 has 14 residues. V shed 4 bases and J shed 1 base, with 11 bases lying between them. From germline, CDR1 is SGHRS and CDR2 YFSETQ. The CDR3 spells CASSRTDYNYGYTF. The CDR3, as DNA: TGCGCCAGCAGCCGGACAGATTATAACTATGGCTACACCTTC.

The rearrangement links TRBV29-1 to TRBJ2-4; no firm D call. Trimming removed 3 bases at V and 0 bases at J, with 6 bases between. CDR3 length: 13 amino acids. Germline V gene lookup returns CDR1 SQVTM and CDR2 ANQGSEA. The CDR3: CSVDGKAKNIQYF. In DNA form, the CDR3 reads TGCAGCGTTGACGGCAAAGCCAAAAACATTCAGTACTTC.

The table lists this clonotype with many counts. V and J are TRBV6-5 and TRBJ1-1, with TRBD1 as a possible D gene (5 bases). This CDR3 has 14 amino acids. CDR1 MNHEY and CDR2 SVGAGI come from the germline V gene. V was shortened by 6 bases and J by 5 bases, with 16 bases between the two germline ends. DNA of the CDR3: TGTGCCAGCAGCCGTCAAGGCGGGGGGACTGAAGCTTTCTTT. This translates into CASSRQGGGTEAFF.

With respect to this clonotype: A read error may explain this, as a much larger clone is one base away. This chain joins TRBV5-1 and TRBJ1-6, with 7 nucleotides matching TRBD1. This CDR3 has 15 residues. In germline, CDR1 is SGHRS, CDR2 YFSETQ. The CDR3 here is CTSSLETGRPSPLHF. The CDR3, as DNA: TGCACCAGCAGCTTGGAGACAGGGCGTCCTTCACCCCTCCACTTT.

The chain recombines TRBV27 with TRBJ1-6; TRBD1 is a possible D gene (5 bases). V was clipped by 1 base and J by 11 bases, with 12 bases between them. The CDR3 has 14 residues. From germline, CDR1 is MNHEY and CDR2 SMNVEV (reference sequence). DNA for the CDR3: TGTGCCAGCAGTTTATTTGCCGAGGGGACACCCCTCCACTTT. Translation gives CASSLFAEGTPLHF.

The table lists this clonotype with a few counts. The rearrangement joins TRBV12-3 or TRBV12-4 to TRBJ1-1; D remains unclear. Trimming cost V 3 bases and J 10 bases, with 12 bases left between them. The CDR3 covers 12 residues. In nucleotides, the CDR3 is TGTGCCAGCAGTTTGGTGGCGCTCGTAGCTTTCTTT. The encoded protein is CASSLVALVAFF.

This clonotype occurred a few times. CDR3 DNA sequence: TGCAGTGCAACCGACAGGGCGGGCAATCAGCCCCAGCATTTT. Protein sequence: CSATDRAGNQPQHF. This chain uses TRBV20-1 with TRBJ1-5; the match to TRBD1 covers 7 bases. Germline CDR1 DFQATT, CDR2 SNEGSKA (reference sequence). Germline trimming cut 6 bases from V and 2 bases from J; bases unmatched to any gene: 7. The CDR3 length is 14 residues.

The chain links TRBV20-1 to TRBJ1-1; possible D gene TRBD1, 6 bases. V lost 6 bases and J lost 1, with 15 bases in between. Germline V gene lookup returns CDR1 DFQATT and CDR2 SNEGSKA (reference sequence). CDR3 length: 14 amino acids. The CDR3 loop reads CSAETGVRNTEAFF. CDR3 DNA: TGCAGTGCGGAGACAGGAGTCCGGAACACTGAAGCTTTCTTT.

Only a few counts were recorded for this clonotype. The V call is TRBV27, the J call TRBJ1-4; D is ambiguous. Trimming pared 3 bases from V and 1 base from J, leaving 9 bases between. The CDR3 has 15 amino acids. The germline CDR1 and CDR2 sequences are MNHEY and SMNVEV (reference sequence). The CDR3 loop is CASSFVEGTNEKLFF. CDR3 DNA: TGTGCCAGCAGTTTTGTCGAGGGAACTAATGAAAAACTGTTTTTT.

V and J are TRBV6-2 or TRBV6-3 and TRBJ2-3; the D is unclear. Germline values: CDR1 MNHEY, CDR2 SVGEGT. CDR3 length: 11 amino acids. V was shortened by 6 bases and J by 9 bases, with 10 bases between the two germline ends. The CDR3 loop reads CASSPPGTQYF. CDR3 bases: TGTGCCAGCAGCCCCCCGGGCACGCAGTATTTT.

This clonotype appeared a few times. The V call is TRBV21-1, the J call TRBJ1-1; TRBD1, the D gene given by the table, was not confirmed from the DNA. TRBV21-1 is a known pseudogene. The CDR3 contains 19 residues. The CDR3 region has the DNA TGTGCCAGCAGCACGACCCTATATCAGGGGAGGAACCTGAGAACTGAAGCTTTCTTT. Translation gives CASSTTLYQGRNLRTEAFF.

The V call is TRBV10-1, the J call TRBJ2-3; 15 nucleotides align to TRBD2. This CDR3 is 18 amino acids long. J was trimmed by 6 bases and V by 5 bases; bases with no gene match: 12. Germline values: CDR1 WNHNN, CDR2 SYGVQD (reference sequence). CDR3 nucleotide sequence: TGCGCCAGCAGTCCATTAGGGACTAGCGGGAGGACACGGGATACGCAGTATTTT. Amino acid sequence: CASSPLGTSGRTRDTQYF.

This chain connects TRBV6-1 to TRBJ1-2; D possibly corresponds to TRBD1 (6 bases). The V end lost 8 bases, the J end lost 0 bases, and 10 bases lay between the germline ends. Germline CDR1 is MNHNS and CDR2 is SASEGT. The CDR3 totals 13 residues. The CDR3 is CASGGLANYGYTF. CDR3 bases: TGTGCCAGCGGGGGCCTAGCTAACTATGGCTACACCTTC.

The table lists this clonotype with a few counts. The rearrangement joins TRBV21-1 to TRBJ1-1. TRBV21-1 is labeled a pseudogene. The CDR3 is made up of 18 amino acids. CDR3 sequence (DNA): TGTGCCAGCAGCAAAGAAATGTGGGAAGCAGATCTGAACACTGAAGCTTTCTTT. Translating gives CASSKEMWEADLNTEAFF.

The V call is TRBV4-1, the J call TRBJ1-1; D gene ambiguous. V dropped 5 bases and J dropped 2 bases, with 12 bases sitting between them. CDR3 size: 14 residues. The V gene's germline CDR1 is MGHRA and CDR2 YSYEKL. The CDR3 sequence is CASSSPIPNTEAFF. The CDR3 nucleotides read TGCGCCAGCAGCTCCCCGATTCCCAACACTGAAGCTTTCTTT.

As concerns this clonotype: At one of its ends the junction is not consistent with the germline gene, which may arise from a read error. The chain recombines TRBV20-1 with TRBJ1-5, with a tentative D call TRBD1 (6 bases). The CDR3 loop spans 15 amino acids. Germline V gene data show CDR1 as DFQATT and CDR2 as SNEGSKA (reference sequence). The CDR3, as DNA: TGCAGTGCGAGAGGGGGGGCGGATTGGCGTCAGCCCCAGCATTTT. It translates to CSARGGADWRQPQHF.

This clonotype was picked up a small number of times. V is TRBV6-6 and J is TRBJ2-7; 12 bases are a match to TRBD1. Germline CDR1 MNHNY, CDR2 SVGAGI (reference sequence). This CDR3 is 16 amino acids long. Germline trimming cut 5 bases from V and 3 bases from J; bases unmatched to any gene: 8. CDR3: CASSQTGTGGSYEQYF. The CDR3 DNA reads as TGTGCCAGCAGTCAAACCGGGACAGGGGGCAGCTACGAGCAGTACTTC.